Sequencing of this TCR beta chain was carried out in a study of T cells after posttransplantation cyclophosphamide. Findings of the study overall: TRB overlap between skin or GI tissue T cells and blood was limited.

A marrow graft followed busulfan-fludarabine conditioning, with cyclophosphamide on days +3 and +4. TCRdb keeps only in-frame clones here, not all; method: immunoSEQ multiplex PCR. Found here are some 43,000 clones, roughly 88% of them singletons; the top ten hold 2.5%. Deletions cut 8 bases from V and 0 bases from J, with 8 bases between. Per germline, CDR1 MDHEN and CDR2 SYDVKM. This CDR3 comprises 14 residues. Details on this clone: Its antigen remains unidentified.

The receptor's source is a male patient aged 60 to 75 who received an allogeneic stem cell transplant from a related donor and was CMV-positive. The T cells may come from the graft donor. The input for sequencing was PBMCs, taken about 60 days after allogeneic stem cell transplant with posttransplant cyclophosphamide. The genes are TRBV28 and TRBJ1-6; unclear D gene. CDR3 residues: CASLVSSYNSPLHF. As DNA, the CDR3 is TGTGCCAGCCTGGTTAGCTCCTATAATTCACCCCTCCACTTT. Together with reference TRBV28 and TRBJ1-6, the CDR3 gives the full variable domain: DVKVTQSSRYLVKRTGEKVFLECVQDMDHENMFWYRQDPGLGLRLIYFSYDVKMKEKGDIPEGYSVSREKKERFSLILESASTNQTSMYLCASLVSSYNSPLHFGNGTRLTVT.